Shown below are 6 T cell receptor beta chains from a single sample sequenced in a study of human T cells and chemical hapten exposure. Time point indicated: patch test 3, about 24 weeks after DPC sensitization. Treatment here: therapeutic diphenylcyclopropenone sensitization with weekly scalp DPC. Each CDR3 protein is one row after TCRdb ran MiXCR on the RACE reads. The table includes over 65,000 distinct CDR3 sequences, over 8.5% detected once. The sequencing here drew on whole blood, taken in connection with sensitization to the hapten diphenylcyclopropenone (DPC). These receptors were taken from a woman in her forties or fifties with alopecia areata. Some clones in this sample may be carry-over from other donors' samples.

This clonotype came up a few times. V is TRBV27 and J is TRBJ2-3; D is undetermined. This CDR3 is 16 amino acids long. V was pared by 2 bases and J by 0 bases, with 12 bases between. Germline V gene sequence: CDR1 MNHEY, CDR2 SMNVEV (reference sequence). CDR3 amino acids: CASSLGLDLSTDTQYF. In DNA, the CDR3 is TGTGCCAGCAGTTTAGGCCTCGACCTTAGCACAGATACGCAGTATTTT.

The CDR3, as DNA: TGTGCCAGCAGCTTAGTAAACACTGAAGCTTTCTTT. Translation: CASSLVNTEAFF. The chain joins TRBV7-9 to TRBJ1-1; D remains unclear. This CDR3 comprises 12 residues. Trimming left V 1 base short and J 2 bases short, with 2 bases between. Germline V gives CDR1 SEHNR, CDR2 FQNEAQ (reference sequence).

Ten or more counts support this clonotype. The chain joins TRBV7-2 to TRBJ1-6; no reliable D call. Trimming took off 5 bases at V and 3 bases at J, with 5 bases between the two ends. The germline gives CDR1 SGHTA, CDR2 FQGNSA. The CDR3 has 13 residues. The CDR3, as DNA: TGTGCCAGCAGCGAAATCTATAATTCACCCCTCCACTTT. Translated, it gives CASSEIYNSPLHF.

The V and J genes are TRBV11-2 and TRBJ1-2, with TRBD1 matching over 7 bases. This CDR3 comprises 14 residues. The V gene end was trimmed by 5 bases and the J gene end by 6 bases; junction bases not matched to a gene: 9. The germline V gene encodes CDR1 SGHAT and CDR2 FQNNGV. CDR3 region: CASSTLQGSDGYTF. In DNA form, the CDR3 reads TGTGCCAGCAGCACCCTACAGGGGTCCGATGGCTACACCTTC.

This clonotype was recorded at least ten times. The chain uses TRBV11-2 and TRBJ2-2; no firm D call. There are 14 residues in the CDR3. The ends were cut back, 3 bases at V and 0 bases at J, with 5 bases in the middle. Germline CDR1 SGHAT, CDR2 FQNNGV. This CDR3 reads CASSFTSNTGELFF. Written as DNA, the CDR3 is TGTGCCAGCAGCTTCACTTCGAACACCGGGGAGCTGTTTTTT. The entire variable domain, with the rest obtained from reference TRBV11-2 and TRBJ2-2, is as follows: EAGVAQSPRYKIIEKRQSVAFWCNPISGHATLYWYQQILGQGPKLLIQFQNNGVVDDSQLPKDRFSAERLKGVDSTLKIQPAKLEDSAVYLCASSFTSNTGELFFGEGSRLTVL.

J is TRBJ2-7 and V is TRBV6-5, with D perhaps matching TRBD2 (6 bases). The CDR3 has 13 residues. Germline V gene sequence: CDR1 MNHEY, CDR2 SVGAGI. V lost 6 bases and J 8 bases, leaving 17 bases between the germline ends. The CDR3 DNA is TGTGCCAGCAGGACCCGGAGGGGTTTTAAGCAGTACTTC. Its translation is CASRTRRGFKQYF.